Below, one TCR beta chain is given with its context. The target of this receptor is not known. No base-level quality is on record; no much larger clone is a single base apart. This sample is part of a study of blood T cell repertoires in COVID-19 (TCRdb year 2020). Background for the entire study: Samples from collaborators originated in the United States, Italy and Spain and spanned both the acute and convalescent phases of COVID-19. Where available, HLA class I and class II types were obtained from metadata supplied by the sample provider rather than from assay-based typing. The repertoires were released in a freely available public database intended as a resource for research on the immune response to SARS-CoV-2. A de-identified subject ID, COVID-19 status, age in years and sex were almost always included in the sample metadata. The prospective study material was composed of cDNA or gDNA derived from T cells, B-cell-depleted T cells, or PBMCs. The samples were drawn from two sources: the first 160 participants of the ongoing ImmuneRACE study, and 1,200 or so subjects contributed by 6 global collaborators. The dataset comprised deeply sampled blood TCRbeta repertoires from subjects exposed to, actively infected with, or recovered from COVID-19. Broad study findings and their caveats: The amount of clinical and demographic metadata varied by source and participant and was provided uncurated.

The V end gives up 4 bases and the J end 8 bases, leaving 9 bases in the junction not matched to a gene. The germline V gene encodes CDR1 SGDLS and CDR2 YYNGEE. The CDR3 holds 15 amino acids from the cysteine to the phenylalanine. Only the CDR3 part of the read is kept: 45 bases, read in frame from the first base. The collaborating institutions used their own protocols to collect whole blood in K2EDTA tubes. For TCRbeta analysis, collaborator samples were shipped as frozen whole blood, as isolated PBMCs, or as DNA extracted from either sample type. TCRbeta CDR3 regions were amplified from genomic DNA by means of the immunoSEQ Assay, a bias-controlled multiplex PCR. The study's processing was this. The number of nucleated cells in each sample was estimated from the amplification of reference gene primers within the assay. To quantify the absolute abundance of each unique TCRbeta CDR3 rearrangement, sequence reads were collapsed and filtered. For each sample, productive Simpson clonality was calculated by taking the square root of Simpson's diversity index across productive rearrangements. Imported from immuneACCESS, the table was reduced by TCRdb to in-frame sequences with V and J called. These copies leave out some clones; in studies compared against another copy, an unresolved V gene accounts for under half, and the cause of the remainder is not known. For V, J and clone size, that table is used; D and trimming come from the DNA. The sample contains 130,000 to 150,000 clones, about three quarters of them found a single time. The ten largest make up less than 15% of the sample.

This sequence was found in a man older than 75 with acute or convalescent COVID-19. Sequencing was done on a sample of peripheral blood. This sequence uses TRBV9 and TRBJ2-3; 11 nucleotides in the junction match TRBD2. The DNA reads TGTGCCAGCAGCCAACTAGCGGGGGCCCCAGGTACGCAGTATTTT. This encodes CASSQLAGAPGTQYF.